One T cell receptor beta chain is described in this entry. The antigen remains undetermined. It was with 60 Vbeta and 13 Jbeta primers that the PCR ran. TCRdb's copy holds only in-frame clones and misses some; the assay was immunoSEQ multiplex PCR. The repertoire holds 150,000 or so clones, with approximately 74% as singletons. The source of the sample is a study of cytomegalovirus exposure and HLA in healthy donors. General observations from the study: Presence/absence analysis assumed near-uniform sequencing depth across donors.

Germline assignment: CDR1 SGHNT and CDR2 YYREEE (reference sequence). The CDR3 consists of 15 residues. Losses at the gene ends were 2 bases for V and 5 bases for J; bases not matched to a gene: 6. This receptor was obtained from a man under 40 in good health and CMV-seronegative. The sample was PBMCs. The V gene is TRBV5-4, the J gene TRBJ2-3; TRBD1 matches 9 bases. DNA for the CDR3: TGTGCCAGCAGCTTCCCACAGGGGGCGGGAGATACGCAGTATTTT. Translated: CASSFPQGAGDTQYF. Variable domain in full (rest from reference TRBV5-4 and TRBJ2-3): ETGVTQSPTHLIKTRGQQVTLRCSSQSGHNTVSWYQQALGQGPQFIFQYYREEENGRGNFPPRFSGLQFPNYSSELNVNALELDDSALYLCASSFPQGAGDTQYFGPGTRLTVL.